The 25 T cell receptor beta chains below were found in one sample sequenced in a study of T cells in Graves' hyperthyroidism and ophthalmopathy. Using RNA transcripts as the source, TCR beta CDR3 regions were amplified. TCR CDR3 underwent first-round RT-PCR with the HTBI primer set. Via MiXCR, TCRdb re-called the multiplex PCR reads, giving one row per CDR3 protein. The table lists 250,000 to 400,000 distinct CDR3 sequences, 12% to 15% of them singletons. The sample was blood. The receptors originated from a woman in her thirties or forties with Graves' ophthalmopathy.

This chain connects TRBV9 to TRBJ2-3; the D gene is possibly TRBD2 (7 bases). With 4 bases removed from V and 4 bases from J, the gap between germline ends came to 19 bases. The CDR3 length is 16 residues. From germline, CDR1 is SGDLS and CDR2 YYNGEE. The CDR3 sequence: CASSPLWGGGSDTQYF. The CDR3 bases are TGTGCCAGCAGCCCTCTTTGGGGCGGGGGCTCAGATACGCAGTATTTT.

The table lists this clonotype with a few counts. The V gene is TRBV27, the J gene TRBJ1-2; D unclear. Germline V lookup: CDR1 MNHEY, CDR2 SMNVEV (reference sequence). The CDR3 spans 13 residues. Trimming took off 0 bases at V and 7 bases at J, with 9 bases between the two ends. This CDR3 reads CASSLSVGIGYTF. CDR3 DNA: TGTGCCAGCAGTTTATCGGTAGGGATTGGCTACACCTTC.

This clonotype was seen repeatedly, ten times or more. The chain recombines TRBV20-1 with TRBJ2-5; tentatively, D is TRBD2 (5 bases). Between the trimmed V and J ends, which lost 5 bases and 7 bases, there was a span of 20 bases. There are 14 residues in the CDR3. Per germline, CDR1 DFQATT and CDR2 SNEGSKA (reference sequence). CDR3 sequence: CSAEAGLTLGTQYF. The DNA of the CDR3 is TGCAGTGCTGAGGCTGGACTCACCCTTGGGACCCAGTACTTC.

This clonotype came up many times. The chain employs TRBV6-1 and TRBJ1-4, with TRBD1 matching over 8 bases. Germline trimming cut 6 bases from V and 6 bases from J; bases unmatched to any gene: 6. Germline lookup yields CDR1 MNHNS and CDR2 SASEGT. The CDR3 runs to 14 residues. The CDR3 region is CASSLSGQDEKLFF. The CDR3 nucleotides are TGTGCCAGCAGCCTCTCGGGACAGGATGAAAAACTGTTTTTT.

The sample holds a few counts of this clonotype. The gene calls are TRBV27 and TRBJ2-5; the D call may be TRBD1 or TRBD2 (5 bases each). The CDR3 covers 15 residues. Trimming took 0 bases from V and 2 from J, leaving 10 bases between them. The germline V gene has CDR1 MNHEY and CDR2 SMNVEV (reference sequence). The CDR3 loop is CASSLSVGAQETQYF. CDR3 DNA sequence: TGTGCCAGCAGTTTATCGGTCGGGGCACAAGAGACCCAGTACTTC.

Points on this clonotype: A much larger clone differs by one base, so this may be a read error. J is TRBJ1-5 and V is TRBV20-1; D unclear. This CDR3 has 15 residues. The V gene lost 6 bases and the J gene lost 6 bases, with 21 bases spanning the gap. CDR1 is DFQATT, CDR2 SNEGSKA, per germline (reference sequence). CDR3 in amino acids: CSARSGLAGAQPQHF. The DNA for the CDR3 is TGCAGTGCCAGAAGTGGGTTGGCGGGTGCTCAGCCCCAGCATTTT.

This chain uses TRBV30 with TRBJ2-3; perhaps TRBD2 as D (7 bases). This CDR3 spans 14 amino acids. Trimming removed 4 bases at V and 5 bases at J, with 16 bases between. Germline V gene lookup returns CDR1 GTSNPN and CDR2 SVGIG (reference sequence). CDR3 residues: CAWIPGGVGDTQYF. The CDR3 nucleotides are TGTGCCTGGATCCCGGGGGGCGTCGGAGATACGCAGTATTTT.

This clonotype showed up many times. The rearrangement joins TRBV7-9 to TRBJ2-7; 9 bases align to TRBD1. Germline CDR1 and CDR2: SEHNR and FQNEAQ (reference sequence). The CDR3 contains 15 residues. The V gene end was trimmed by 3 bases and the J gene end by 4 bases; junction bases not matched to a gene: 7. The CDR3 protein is CASSFRTGVGYEQYF. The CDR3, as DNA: TGTGCCAGCAGCTTTCGGACAGGGGTAGGGTACGAGCAGTACTTC.

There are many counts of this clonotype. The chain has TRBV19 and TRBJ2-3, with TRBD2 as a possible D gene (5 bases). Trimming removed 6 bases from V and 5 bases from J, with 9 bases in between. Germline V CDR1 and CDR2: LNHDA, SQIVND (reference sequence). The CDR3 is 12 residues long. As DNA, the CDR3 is TGTGCCAGTAGATTGAGCGGAGATACGCAGTATTTT. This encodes CASRLSGDTQYF. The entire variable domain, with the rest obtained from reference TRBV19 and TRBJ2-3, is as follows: DGGITQSPKYLFRKEGQNVTLSCEQNLNHDAMYWYRQDPGQGLRLIYYSQIVNDFQKGDIAEGYSVSREKKESFPLTVTSAQKNPTAFYLCASRLSGDTQYFGPGTRLTVL.

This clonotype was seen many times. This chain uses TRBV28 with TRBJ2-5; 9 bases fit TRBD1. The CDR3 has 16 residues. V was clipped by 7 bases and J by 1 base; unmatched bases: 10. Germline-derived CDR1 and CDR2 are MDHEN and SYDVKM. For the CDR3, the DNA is TGTGCCAGCACACCCTTAGGGACAGGGCCCCAAGAGACCCAGTACTTC. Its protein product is CASTPLGTGPQETQYF.

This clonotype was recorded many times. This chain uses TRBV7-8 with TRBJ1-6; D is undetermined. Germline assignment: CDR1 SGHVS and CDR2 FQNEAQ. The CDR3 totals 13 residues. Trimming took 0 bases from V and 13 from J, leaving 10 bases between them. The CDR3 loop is CASSLAEGLPLHF. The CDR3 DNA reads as TGTGCCAGCAGCTTAGCGGAGGGCCTCCCCCTCCACTTT.

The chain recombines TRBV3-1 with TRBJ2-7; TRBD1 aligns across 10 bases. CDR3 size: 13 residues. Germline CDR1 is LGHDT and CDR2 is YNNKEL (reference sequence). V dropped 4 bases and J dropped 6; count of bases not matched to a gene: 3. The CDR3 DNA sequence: TGTGCCAGCAGCCGGGACAGGGGAGGCGAGCAGTACTTC. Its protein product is CASSRDRGGEQYF.

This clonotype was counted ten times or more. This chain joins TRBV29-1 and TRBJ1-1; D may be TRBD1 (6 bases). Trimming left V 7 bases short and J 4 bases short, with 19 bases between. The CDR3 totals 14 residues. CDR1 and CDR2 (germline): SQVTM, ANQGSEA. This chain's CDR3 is CSAKSDPGATEAFF. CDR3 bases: TGCAGCGCCAAATCCGACCCAGGGGCCACTGAAGCTTTCTTT.

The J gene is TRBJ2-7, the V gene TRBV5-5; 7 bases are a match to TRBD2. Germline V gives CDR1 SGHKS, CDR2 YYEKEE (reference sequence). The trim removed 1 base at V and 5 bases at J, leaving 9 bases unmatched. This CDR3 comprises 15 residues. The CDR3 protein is CASSLSTVGGNEQYF. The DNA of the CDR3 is TGTGCCAGCAGCTTGTCCACCGTCGGGGGGAACGAGCAGTACTTC.

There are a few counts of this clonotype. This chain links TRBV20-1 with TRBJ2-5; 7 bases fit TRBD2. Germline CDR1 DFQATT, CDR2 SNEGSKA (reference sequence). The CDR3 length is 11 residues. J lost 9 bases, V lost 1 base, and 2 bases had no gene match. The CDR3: CSARVGGSQYF. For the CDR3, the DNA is TGCAGTGCTAGAGTGGGGGGGTCCCAGTACTTC.

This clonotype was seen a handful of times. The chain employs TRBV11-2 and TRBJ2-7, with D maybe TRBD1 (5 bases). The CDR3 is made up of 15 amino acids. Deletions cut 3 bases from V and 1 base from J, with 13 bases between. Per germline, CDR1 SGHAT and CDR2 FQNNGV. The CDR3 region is CASSFRGLGSYEQYF. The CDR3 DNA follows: TGTGCCAGCAGCTTTAGGGGATTAGGGTCCTACGAGCAGTACTTC. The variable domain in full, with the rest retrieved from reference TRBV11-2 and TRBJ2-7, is EAGVAQSPRYKIIEKRQSVAFWCNPISGHATLYWYQQILGQGPKLLIQFQNNGVVDDSQLPKDRFSAERLKGVDSTLKIQPAKLEDSAVYLCASSFRGLGSYEQYFGPGTRLTVT.

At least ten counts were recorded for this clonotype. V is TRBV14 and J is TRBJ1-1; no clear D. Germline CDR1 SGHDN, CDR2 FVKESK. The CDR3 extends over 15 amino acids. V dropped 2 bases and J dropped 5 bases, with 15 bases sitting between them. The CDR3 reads CASSQYNTRKTEAFF. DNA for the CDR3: TGTGCCAGCAGCCAATATAACACAAGGAAAACTGAAGCTTTCTTT.

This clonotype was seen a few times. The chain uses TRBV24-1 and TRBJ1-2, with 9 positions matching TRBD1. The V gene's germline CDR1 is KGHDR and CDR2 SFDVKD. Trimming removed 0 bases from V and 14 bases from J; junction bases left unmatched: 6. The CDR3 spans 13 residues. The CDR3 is CATSDLLGQGMTF. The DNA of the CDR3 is TGTGCCACCAGTGATTTGCTGGGACAGGGAATGACCTTC.

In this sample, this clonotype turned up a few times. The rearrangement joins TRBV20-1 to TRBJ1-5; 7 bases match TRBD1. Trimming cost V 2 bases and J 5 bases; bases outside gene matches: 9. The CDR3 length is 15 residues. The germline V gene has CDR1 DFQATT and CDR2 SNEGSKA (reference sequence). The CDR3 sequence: CSARLTGYPDQPQHF. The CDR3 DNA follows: TGCAGTGCTAGATTGACAGGGTACCCCGATCAGCCCCAGCATTTT.

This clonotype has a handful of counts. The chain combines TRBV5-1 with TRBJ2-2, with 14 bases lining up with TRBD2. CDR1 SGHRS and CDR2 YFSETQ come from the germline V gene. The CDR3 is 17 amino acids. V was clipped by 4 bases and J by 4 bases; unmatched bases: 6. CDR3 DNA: TGCGCCAGCAGCCAAGGACTAGCGGGGGGACCCACCGGGGAGCTGTTTTTT. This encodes CASSQGLAGGPTGELFF.

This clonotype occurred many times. The CDR3 DNA sequence: TGTGCCAGCAGTGGACGTAGCTCCTTCTCCTACGAGCAGTACTTC. It specifies CASSGRSSFSYEQYF. The chain is built from TRBV28 and TRBJ2-7; D is unresolved. V lost 5 bases and J lost 0, with 14 bases in between. The CDR3 is made up of 15 amino acids. CDR1 is MDHEN, CDR2 SYDVKM, per germline.

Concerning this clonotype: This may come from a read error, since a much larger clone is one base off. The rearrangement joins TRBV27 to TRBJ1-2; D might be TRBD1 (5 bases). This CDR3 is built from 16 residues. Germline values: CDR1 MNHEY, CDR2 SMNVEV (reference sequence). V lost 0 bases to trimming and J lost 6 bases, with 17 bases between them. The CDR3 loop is CASSLSGQSSLHGYTF. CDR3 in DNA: TGTGCCAGCAGTTTATCGGGGCAATCTAGTCTCCATGGCTACACCTTC.

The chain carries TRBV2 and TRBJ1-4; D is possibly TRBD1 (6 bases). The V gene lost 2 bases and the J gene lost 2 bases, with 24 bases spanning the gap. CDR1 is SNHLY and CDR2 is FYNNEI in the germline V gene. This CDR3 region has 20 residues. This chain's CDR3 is CASSEFLPGTTLGTNEKLFF. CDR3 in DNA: TGTGCCAGCAGTGAATTTTTGCCCGGGACAACTCTCGGGACTAATGAAAAACTGTTTTTT.

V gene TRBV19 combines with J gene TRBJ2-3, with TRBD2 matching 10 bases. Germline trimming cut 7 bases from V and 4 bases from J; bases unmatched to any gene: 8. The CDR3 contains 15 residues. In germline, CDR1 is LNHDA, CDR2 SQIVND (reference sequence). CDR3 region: CASTRSAGGSDTQYF. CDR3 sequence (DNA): TGTGCCAGTACCCGATCAGCGGGAGGGTCAGATACGCAGTATTTT.

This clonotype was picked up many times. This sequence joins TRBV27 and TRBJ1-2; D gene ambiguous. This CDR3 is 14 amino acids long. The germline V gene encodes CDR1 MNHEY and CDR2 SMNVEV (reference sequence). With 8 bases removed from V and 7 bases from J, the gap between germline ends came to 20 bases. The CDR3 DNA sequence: TGTGCCAGCGGACCTACCCGGCCGACTGGTGGCTACACCTTC. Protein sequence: CASGPTRPTGGYTF.